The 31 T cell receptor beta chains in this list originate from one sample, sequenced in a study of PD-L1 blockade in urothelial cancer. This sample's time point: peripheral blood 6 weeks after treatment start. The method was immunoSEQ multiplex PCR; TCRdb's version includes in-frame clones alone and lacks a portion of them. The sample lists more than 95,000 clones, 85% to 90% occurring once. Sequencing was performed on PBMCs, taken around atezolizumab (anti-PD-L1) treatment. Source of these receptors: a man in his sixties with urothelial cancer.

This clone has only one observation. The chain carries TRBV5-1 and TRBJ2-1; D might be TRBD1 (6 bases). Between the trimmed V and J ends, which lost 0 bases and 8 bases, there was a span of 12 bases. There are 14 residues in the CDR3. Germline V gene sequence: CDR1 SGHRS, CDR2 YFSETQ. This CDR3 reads CASSLESGVDEQFF. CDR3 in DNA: TGCGCCAGCAGCTTGGAGTCAGGGGTCGATGAGCAGTTCTTC.

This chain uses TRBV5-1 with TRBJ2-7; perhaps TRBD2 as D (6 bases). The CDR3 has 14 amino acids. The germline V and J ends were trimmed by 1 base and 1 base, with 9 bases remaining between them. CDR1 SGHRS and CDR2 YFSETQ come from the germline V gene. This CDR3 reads CASSLTGLSYEQYF. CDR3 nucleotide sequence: TGCGCCAGCAGCTTGACGGGACTTTCCTACGAGCAGTACTTC.

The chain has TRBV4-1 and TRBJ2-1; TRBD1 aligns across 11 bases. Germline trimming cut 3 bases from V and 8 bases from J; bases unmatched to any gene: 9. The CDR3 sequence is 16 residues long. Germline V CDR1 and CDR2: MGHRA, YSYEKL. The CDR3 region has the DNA TGCGCCAGCAGCCACCTAGGACAGGGGGCGATGGATGAGCAGTTCTTC. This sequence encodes CASSHLGQGAMDEQFF.

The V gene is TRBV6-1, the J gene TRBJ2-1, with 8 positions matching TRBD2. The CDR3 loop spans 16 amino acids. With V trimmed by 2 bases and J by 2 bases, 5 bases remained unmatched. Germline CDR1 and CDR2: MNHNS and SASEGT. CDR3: CASSEQTSGTYNEQFF. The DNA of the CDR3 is TGTGCCAGCAGTGAACAAACTAGCGGCACCTACAATGAGCAGTTCTTC.

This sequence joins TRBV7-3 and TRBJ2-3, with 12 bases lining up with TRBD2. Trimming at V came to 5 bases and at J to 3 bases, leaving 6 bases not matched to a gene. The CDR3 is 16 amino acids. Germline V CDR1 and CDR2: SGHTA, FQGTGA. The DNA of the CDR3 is TGTGCCAGCAGCCCCTCCCTAGCGGGAGGGACAGATACGCAGTATTTT. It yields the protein CASSPSLAGGTDTQYF.

DNA for the CDR3: TGTGCCAGCAGTGAGCAGCTGACAGAAAACAGGGTTGTAGGTAATGAAAAACTGTTTTTT. Translation: CASSEQLTENRVVGNEKLFF. The rearrangement joins TRBV6-4 to TRBJ1-4; D possibly corresponds to TRBD1 (6 bases). V was trimmed by 3 bases and J by 4 bases, leaving 27 bases between them. The CDR3 sequence is 20 residues long. Germline V gene data show CDR1 as MRHNA and CDR2 as SNTAGT.

CDR3 nucleotides: TGTGCCTGGAGTGTATTCTTTGCTCGCGGGAGTAGGTCCTACGAGCAGTACTTC. This codes for CAWSVFFARGSRSYEQYF. The chain uses TRBV30 and TRBJ2-7, with 7 bases aligning to TRBD2. The ends lost 0 bases at V and 1 base at J; junction bases unmatched: 15. Germline CDR1 and CDR2: GTSNPN and SVGIG (reference sequence). CDR3 size: 18 residues.

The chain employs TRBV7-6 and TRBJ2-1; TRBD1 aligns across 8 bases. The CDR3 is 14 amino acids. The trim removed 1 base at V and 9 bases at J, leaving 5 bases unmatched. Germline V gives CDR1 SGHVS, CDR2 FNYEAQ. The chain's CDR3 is CASSLVGQGGEQFF. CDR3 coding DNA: TGTGCCAGCAGCTTAGTCGGACAGGGCGGTGAGCAGTTCTTC.

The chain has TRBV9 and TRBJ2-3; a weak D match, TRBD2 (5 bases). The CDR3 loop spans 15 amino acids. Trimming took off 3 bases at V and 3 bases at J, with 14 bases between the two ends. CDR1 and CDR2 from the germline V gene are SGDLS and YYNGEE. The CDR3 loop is CASSEPGIGTDTQYF. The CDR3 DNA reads TGTGCCAGCAGCGAGCCGGGGATTGGGACAGATACGCAGTATTTT.

The CDR3 loop reads CASSPWGQGETQYF. The CDR3 DNA reads TGCGCCAGCAGCCCCTGGGGTCAGGGGGAGACCCAGTACTTC. The chain has TRBV5-1 and TRBJ2-5, with a tentative D call TRBD1 (6 bases). Germline CDR1 reads SGHRS; CDR2 reads YFSETQ. This CDR3 contains 14 residues. V lost 4 bases and J 5 bases, leaving 15 bases between the germline ends.

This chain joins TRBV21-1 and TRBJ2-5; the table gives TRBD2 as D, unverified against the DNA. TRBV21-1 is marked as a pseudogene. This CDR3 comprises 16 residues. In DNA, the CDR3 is TGTGCCAGCGTCCAGGCGGGGGGGCCAGGGCAAGAGACCCAGTACTTC. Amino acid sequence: CASVQAGGPGQETQYF.

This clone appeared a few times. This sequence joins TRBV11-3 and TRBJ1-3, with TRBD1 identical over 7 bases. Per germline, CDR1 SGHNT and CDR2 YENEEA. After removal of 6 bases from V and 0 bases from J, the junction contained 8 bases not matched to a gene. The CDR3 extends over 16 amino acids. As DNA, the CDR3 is TGTGCCAGCAGTTTTCCGACAGGGCCCTCTGGAAACACCATATATTTT. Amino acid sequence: CASSFPTGPSGNTIYF.

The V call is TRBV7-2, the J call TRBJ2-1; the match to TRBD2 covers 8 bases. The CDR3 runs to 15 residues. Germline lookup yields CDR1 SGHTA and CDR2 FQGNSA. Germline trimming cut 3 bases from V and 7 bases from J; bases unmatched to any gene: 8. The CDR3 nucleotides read TGTGCCAGCAGCTTTTCCGGGACTAGTAGTAATGAGCAGTTCTTC. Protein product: CASSFSGTSSNEQFF.

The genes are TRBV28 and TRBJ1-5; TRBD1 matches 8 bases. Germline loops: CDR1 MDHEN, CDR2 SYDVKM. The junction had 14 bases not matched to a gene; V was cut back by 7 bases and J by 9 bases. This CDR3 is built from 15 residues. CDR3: CASTTGQGGSGPQHF. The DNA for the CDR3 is TGTGCCAGCACCACCGGACAGGGTGGGTCGGGGCCCCAGCATTTT.

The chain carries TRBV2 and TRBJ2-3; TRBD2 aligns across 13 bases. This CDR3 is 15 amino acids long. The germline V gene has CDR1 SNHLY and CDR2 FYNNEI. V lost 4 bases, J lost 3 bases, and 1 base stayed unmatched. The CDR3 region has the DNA TGTGCCAGCAGTGCGGGACTAGCGGGAACAGATACGCAGTATTTT. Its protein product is CASSAGLAGTDTQYF.

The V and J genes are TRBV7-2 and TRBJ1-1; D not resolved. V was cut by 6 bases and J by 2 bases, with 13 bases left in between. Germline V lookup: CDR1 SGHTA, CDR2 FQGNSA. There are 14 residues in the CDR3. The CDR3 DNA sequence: TGTGCCAGCAGTCGCCCGGGTGTAAACACTGAAGCTTTCTTT. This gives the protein CASSRPGVNTEAFF.

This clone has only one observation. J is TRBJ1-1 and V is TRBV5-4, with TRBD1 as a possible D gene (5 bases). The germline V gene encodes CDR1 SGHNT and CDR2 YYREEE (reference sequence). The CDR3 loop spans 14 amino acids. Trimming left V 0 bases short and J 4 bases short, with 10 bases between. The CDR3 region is CASSLGGGSTEAFF. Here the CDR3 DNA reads TGTGCCAGCAGCTTGGGGGGGGGTTCCACTGAAGCTTTCTTT.

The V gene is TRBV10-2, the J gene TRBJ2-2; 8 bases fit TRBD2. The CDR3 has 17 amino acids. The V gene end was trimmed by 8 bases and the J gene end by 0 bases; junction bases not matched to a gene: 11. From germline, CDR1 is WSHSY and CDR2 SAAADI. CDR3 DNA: TGCGCCAGCGTTGAGATCGTAGCGGGACCGAACACCGGGGAGCTGTTTTTT. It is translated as CASVEIVAGPNTGELFF.

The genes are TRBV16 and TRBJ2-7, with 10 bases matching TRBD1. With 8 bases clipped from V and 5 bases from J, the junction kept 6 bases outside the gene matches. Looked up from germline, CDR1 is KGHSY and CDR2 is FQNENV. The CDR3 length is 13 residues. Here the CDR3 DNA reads TGTGCCAGCTCTCGACAGGGGGCCCACGAGCAGTACTTC. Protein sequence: CASSRQGAHEQYF.

CDR3: CASGPGQGAEGYTF. The CDR3 coding sequence is TGTGCCAGCGGGCCGGGACAGGGGGCGGAGGGCTACACCTTC. J is TRBJ1-2 and V is TRBV28; 12 nucleotides line up with TRBD1. CDR3 length equals 14 residues. Germline V gives CDR1 MDHEN, CDR2 SYDVKM. With V trimmed by 8 bases and J by 8 bases, 9 bases remained unmatched.

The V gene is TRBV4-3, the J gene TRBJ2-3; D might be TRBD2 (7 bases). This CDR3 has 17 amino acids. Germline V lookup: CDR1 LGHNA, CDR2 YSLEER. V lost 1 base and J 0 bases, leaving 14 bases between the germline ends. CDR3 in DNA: TGCGCCAGCAGCCAAGGCAGGGCGGGGGCTAGCACAGATACGCAGTATTTT. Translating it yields CASSQGRAGASTDTQYF.

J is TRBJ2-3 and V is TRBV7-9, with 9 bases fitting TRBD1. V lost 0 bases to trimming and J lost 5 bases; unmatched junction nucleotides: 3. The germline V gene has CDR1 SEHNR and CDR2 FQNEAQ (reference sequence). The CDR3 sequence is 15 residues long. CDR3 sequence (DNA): TGTGCCAGCAGCTTAGCGTCGACAGGGGGAGATACGCAGTATTTT. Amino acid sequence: CASSLASTGGDTQYF.

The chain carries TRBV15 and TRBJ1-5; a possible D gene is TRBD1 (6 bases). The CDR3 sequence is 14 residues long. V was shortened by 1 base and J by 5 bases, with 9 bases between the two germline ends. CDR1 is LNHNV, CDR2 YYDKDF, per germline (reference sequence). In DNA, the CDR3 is TGTGCCACCAGCAGAGGGGACACCGATCAGCCCCAGCATTTT. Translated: CATSRGDTDQPQHF.

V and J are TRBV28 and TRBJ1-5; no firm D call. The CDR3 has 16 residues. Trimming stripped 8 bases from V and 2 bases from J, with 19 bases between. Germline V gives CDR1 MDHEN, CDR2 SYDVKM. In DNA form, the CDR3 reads TGTGCCAGCCAATACCCCGGCGGGGTTGGCAATCAGCCCCAGCATTTT. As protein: CASQYPGGVGNQPQHF.

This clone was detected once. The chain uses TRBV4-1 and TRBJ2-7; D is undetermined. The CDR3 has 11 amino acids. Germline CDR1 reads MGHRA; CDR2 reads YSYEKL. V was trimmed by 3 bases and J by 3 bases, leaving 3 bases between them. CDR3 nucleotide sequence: TGCGCCAGCAGCCACCACTACGAGCAGTACTTC. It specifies CASSHHYEQYF.

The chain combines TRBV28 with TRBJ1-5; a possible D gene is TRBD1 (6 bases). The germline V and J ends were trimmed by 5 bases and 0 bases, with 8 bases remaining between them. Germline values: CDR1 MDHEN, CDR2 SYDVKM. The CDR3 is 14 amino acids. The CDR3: CASSTGSSNQPQHF. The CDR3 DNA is TGTGCCAGCAGTACAGGGAGTAGCAATCAGCCCCAGCATTTT.

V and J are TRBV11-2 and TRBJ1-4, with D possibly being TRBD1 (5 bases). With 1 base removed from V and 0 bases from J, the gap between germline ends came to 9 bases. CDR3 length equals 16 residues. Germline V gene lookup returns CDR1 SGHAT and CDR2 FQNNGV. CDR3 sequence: CASSLGTTATNEKLFF. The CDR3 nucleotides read TGTGCCAGCAGCTTAGGGACGACAGCAACTAATGAAAAACTGTTTTTT.

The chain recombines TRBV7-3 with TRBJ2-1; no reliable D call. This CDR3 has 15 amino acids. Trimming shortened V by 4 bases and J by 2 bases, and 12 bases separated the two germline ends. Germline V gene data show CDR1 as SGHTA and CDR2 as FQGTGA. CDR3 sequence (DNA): TGTGCCAGCAGCTGGCAGGCAGGTACCTACAATGAGCAGTTCTTC. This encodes CASSWQAGTYNEQFF.

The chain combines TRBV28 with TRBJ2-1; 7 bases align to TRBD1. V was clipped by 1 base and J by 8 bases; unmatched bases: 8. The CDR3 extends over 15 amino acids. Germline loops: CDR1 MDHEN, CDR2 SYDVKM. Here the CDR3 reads CASSLSLTGMDEQFF. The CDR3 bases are TGTGCCAGCAGTTTATCCCTGACAGGGATGGATGAGCAGTTCTTC.

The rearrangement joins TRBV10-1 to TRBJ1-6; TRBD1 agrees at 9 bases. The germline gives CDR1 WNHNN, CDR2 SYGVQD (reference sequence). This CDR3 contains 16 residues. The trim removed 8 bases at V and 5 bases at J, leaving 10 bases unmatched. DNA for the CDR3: TGCGCCAGCCAAGGGGACAGGGAGGGTCATAATTCACCCCTCCACTTT. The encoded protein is CASQGDREGHNSPLHF.

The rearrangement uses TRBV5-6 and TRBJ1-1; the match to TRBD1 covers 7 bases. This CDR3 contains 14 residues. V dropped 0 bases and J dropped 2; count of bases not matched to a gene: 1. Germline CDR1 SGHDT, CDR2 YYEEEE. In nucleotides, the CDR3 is TGTGCCAGCAGCTTGGGGACAGGTAACACTGAAGCTTTCTTT. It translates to CASSLGTGNTEAFF.